This entry is about one T cell receptor beta chain. The data were taken from a study of TIL therapy for anti-PD-1-resistant metastatic lung cancer. Overall study context: Tumors had a median PD-L1 proportion score of 6%. Most patients had lung adenocarcinoma. Median tumor mutation burden was more than 1.4 mutations per megabase.

The immunoSEQ assay was v3. Profiled with immunoSEQ multiplex PCR; TCRdb holds only in-frame clones, not every one. The table shows about 50,000 clones, with about 86% occurring only once. There are 12 residues in the CDR3. V lost 4 bases to trimming and J lost 4 bases, with 9 bases between them. Germline-derived CDR1 and CDR2 are GTSNPN and SVGIG (reference sequence). Stated time point: pre-treatment sample, taken before nivolumab and TIL therapy. The genes are TRBV30 and TRBJ2-3, with D perhaps matching TRBD1 (5 bases). The sample was blood, taken at baseline. The sequence was collected from a person aged 25 to 79 with non-small cell lung cancer. The CDR3 DNA reads TGTGCCTGGAACGCAGGGCCAGATACGCAGTATTTT. Encoded protein: CAWNAGPDTQYF.